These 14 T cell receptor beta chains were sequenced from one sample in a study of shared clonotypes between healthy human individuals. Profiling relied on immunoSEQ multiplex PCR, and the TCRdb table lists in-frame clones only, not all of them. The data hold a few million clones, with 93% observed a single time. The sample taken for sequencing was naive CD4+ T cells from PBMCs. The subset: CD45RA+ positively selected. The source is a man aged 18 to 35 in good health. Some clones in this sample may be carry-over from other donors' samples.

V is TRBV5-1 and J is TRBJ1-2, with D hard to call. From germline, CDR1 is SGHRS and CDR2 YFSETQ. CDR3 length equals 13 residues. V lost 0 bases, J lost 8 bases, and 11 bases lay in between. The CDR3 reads CASSLAGRAGYTF. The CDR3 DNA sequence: TGCGCCAGCAGCTTGGCTGGCCGTGCGGGCTACACCTTC.

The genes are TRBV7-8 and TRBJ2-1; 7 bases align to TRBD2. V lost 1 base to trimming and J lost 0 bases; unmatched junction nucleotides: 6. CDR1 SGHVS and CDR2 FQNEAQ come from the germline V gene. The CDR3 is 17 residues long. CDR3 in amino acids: CASSLVVGGGSYNEQFF. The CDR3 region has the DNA TGTGCCAGCAGCTTAGTGGTGGGCGGGGGCTCCTACAATGAGCAGTTCTTC. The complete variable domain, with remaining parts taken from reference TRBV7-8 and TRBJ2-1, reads GAGVSQSPRYKVAKRGQDVALRCDPISGHVSLFWYQQALGQGPEFLTYFQNEAQLDKSGLPSDRFFAERPEGSVSTLKIQRTQQEDSAVYLCASSLVVGGGSYNEQFFGPGTRLTVL.

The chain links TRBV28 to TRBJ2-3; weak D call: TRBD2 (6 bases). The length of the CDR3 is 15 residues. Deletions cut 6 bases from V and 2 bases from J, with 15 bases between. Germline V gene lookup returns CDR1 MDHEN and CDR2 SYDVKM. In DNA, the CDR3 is TGTGCCAGCAGATCTCCGCGGGGATCCACAGATACGCAGTATTTT. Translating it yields CASRSPRGSTDTQYF. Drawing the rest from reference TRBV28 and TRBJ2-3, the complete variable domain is DVKVTQSSRYLVKRTGEKVFLECVQDMDHENMFWYRQDPGLGLRLIYFSYDVKMKEKGDIPEGYSVSREKKERFSLILESASTNQTSMYLCASRSPRGSTDTQYFGPGTRLTVL.

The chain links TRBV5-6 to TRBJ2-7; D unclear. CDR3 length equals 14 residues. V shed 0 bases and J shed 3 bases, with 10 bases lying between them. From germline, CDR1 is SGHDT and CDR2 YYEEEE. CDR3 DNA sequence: TGTGCCAGCAGCTTGGCTCTAAATCGCTACGAGCAGTACTTC. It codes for CASSLALNRYEQYF. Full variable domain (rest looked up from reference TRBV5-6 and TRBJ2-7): DAGVTQSPTHLIKTRGQQVTLRCSPKSGHDTVSWYQQALGQGPQFIFQYYEEEERQRGNFPDRFSGHQFPNYSSELNVNALLLGDSALYLCASSLALNRYEQYFGPGTRLTVT.

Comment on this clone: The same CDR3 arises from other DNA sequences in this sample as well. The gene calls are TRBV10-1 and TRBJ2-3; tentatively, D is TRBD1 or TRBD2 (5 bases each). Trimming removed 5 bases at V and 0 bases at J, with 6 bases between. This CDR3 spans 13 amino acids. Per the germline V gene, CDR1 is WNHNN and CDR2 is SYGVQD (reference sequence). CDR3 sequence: CASSRDSTDTQYF. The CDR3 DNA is TGCGCCAGCAGTCGGGACAGCACAGATACGCAGTATTTT.

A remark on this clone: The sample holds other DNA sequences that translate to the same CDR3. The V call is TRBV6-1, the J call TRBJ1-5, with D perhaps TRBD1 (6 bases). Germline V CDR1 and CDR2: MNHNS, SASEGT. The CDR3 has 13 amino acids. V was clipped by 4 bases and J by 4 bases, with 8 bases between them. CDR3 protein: CASSGTGNQPQHF. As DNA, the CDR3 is TGTGCCAGCAGTGGAACAGGGAATCAGCCCCAGCATTTT.

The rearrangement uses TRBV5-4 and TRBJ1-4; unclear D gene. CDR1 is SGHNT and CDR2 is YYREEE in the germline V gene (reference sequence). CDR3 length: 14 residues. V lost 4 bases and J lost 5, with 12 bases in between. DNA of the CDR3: TGTGCCAGCAGCCCCGGGAGACAAAATGAAAAACTGTTTTTT. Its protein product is CASSPGRQNEKLFF.

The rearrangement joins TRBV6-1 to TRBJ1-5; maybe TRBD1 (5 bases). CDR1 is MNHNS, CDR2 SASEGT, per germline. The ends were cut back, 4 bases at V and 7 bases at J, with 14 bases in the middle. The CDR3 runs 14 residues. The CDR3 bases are TGTGCCAGCAGTGTATCAGGGATGGCCCAGCCCCAGCATTTT. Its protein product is CASSVSGMAQPQHF.

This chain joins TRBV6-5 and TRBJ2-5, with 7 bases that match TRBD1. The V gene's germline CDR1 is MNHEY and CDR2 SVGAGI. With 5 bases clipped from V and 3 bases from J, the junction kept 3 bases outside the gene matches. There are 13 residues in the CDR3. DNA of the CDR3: TGTGCCAGCAGTCCCGGGACAGAAGAGACCCAGTACTTC. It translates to CASSPGTEETQYF.

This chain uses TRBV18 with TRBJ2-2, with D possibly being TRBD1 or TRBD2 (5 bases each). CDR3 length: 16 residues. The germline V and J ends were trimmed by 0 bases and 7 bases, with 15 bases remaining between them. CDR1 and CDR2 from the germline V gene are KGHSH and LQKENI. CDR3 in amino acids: CASSPPSIGADGELFF. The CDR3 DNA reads TGTGCCAGCTCACCACCATCAATCGGGGCAGACGGGGAGCTGTTTTTT. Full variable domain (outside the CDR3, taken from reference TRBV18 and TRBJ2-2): NAGVMQNPRHLVRRRGQEARLRCSPMKGHSHVYWYRQLPEEGLKFMVYLQKENIIDESGMPKERFSAEFPKEGPSILRIQQVVRGDSAAYFCASSPPSIGADGELFFGEGSRLTVL.

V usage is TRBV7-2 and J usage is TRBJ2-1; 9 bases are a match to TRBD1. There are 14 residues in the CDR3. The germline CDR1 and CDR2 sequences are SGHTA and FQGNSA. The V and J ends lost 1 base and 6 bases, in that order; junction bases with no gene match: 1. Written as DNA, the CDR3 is TGTGCCAGCAGCTTAGACAGGGGGCTCAATGAGCAGTTCTTC. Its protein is CASSLDRGLNEQFF. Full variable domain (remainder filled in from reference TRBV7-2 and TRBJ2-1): GAGVSQSPSNKVTEKGKDVELRCDPISGHTALYWYRQSLGQGLEFLIYFQGNSAPDKSGLPSDRFSAERTGGSVSTLTIQRTQQEDSAVYLCASSLDRGLNEQFFGPGTRLTVL.

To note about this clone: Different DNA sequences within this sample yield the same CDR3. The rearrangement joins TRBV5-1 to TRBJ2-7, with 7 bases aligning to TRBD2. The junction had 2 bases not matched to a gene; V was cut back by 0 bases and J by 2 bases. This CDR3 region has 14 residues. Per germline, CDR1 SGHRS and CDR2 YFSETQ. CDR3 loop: CASSLGGLAYEQYF. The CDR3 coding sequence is TGCGCCAGCAGCTTGGGAGGACTAGCCTACGAGCAGTACTTC.

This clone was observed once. CDR3 protein: CATAREQGGSYEQYF. The CDR3 DNA reads as TGTGCCACCGCAAGGGAACAGGGCGGTTCCTACGAGCAGTACTTC. V usage is TRBV19 and J usage is TRBJ2-7; possibly TRBD1 for D (6 bases). The germline gives CDR1 LNHDA, CDR2 SQIVND (reference sequence). V was clipped by 10 bases and J by 1 base, with 20 bases between them. CDR3 length equals 15 residues. The variable domain in full, with the rest retrieved from reference TRBV19 and TRBJ2-7, is DGGITQSPKYLFRKEGQNVTLSCEQNLNHDAMYWYRQDPGQGLRLIYYSQIVNDFQKGDIAEGYSVSREKKESFPLTVTSAQKNPTAFYLCATAREQGGSYEQYFGPGTRLTVT.

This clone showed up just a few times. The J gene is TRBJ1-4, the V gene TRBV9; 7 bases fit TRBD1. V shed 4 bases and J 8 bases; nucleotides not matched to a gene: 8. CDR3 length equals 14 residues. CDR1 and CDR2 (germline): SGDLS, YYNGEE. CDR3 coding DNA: TGTGCCAGCAGCCGGACAGGAAATGGAGAAAAACTGTTTTTT. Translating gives CASSRTGNGEKLFF. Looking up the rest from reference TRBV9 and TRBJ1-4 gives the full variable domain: DSGVTQTPKHLITATGQRVTLRCSPRSGDLSVYWYQQSLDQGLQFLIQYYNGEERAKGNILERFSAQQFPDLHSELNLSSLELGDSALYFCASSRTGNGEKLFFGSGTQLSVL.